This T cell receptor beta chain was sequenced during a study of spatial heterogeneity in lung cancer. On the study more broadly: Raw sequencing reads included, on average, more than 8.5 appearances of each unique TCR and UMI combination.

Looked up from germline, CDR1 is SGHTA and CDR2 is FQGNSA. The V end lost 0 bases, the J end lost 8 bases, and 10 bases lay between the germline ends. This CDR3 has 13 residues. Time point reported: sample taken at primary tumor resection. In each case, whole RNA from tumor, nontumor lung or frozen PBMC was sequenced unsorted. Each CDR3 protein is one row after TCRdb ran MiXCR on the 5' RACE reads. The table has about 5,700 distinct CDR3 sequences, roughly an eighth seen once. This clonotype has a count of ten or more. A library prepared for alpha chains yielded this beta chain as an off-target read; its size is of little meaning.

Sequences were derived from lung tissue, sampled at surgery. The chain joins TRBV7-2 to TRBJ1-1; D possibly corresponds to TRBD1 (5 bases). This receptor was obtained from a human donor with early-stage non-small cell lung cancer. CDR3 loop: CASSLALGTEAFF. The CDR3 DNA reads TGTGCCAGCAGCTTAGCGTTGGGGACGGAAGCTTTCTTT. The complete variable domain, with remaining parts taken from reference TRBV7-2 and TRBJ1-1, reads GAGVSQSPSNKVTEKGKDVELRCDPISGHTALYWYRQSLGQGLEFLIYFQGNSAPDKSGLPSDRFSAERTGGSVSTLTIQRTQQEDSAVYLCASSLALGTEAFFGQGTRLTVV.